The 28 T cell receptor beta chains below all came from one sample that was sequenced in a study of cytomegalovirus exposure and HLA in healthy donors. Amplification used 60 Vbeta primers and 13 Jbeta primers. Sequencing was performed with immunoSEQ multiplex PCR; in TCRdb, only in-frame clones are kept and a portion is missing. The sample includes 97,000 or so clones, roughly two thirds of them seen just once. Sequencing was performed on PBMCs. These receptors were collected from a man aged 50 to 60 in good health and CMV-seronegative.

This clone has more than one count but fewer than ten. V and J are TRBV2 and TRBJ2-1, with a weak D call TRBD2 (5 bases). This CDR3 has 15 residues. The V end was cut by 5 bases, the J end by 9 bases, with 20 bases between. Per germline, CDR1 SNHLY and CDR2 FYNNEI. CDR3 in DNA: TGTGCCAGCAGTCTAGCCTCGACTCCCCGTGGTGAGCAGTTCTTC. Translating it yields CASSLASTPRGEQFF.

V and J are TRBV4-2 and TRBJ2-3, with 9 bases matching TRBD1. Trimming cost V 5 bases and J 3 bases; bases outside gene matches: 6. The CDR3 is 15 amino acids. Germline CDR1 reads LGHNA; CDR2 reads YNFKEQ. CDR3: CASSAGQGRTDTQYF. The CDR3 DNA follows: TGTGCCAGCAGCGCGGGACAGGGTCGTACAGATACGCAGTATTTT.

The chain joins TRBV5-1 to TRBJ2-2; D is unclear. Germline CDR1 SGHRS, CDR2 YFSETQ. This CDR3 region has 16 residues. V dropped 4 bases and J dropped 3 bases, with 16 bases sitting between them. The CDR3 DNA is TGCGCCAGCAGCGATAGGAGCGCTCTGGACACCGGGGAGCTGTTTTTT. Its translation is CASSDRSALDTGELFF.

The V gene is TRBV27, the J gene TRBJ1-1; D may be TRBD1 (5 bases). V was pared by 4 bases and J by 4 bases, with 13 bases between. The CDR3 is 14 amino acids. Germline V CDR1 and CDR2: MNHEY, SMNVEV (reference sequence). The CDR3 sequence is CASSWLLGGTEAFF. In nucleotides, the CDR3 is TGTGCCAGCAGTTGGCTTTTGGGGGGCACTGAAGCTTTCTTT.

The V and J genes are TRBV28 and TRBJ1-4; TRBD1 aligns across 7 bases. This CDR3 has 13 amino acids. Germline CDR1 MDHEN, CDR2 SYDVKM. After removal of 10 bases from V and 4 bases from J, the junction contained 6 bases not matched to a gene. The DNA for the CDR3 is TGTGCCACCCACAGGGGCATTAATGAAAAACTGTTTTTT. This encodes CATHRGINEKLFF.

This chain links TRBV11-2 with TRBJ1-2; possibly TRBD1 for D (5 bases). The CDR3 has 16 residues. V shed 2 bases and J shed 4 bases, with 17 bases lying between them. CDR1 and CDR2 from the germline V gene are SGHAT and FQNNGV. The CDR3 nucleotides read TGTGCCAGCAGCTTAAACTCCCAGGGCGCTAGCTATGGCTACACCTTC. It encodes CASSLNSQGASYGYTF.

The chain uses TRBV19 and TRBJ1-5; D is unclear. The CDR3 runs to 13 residues. V dropped 7 bases and J dropped 4 bases, with 11 bases sitting between them. Germline V gene lookup returns CDR1 LNHDA and CDR2 SQIVND (reference sequence). The CDR3 region is CASTPRENQPQHF. The DNA of the CDR3 is TGTGCCAGTACCCCCCGAGAGAATCAGCCCCAGCATTTT.

The chain joins TRBV27 to TRBJ2-5; D is undetermined. The CDR3 sequence is 15 residues long. Germline CDR1 MNHEY, CDR2 SMNVEV (reference sequence). The V end was cut by 0 bases, the J end by 3 bases, with 11 bases between. The CDR3 loop is CASSLSRMAKETQYF. As DNA, the CDR3 is TGTGCCAGCAGTTTATCCCGCATGGCAAAAGAGACCCAGTACTTC.

This clone came up once. The V call is TRBV19, the J call TRBJ2-4; 9 positions match TRBD2. The CDR3 length is 15 residues. The junction had 5 bases not matched to a gene; V was cut back by 1 base and J by 7 bases. The germline V gene has CDR1 LNHDA and CDR2 SQIVND (reference sequence). For the CDR3, the DNA is TGTGCCAGTAGTATAGCCCGCGGACTAGCGAACATTCAGTACTTC. Residues: CASSIARGLANIQYF.

Only a few counts were recorded for this clone. This chain links TRBV27 with TRBJ1-2, with TRBD1 matching over 9 bases. Germline V lookup: CDR1 MNHEY, CDR2 SMNVEV (reference sequence). The CDR3 totals 16 residues. The trim removed 5 bases at V and 8 bases at J, leaving 15 bases unmatched. In DNA form, the CDR3 reads TGTGCCAGCAGTACCCGGCTTACCCAGGGGACAGGGGGCTACACCTTC. Protein: CASSTRLTQGTGGYTF.

V gene TRBV19 combines with J gene TRBJ1-2, with D tentatively TRBD1 (5 bases). The CDR3 spans 14 residues. Trimming cost V 5 bases and J 4 bases, with 14 bases left between them. From germline, CDR1 is LNHDA and CDR2 SQIVND (reference sequence). CDR3 amino acids: CASSVPGFGYGYTF. CDR3 nucleotides: TGTGCCAGTAGTGTTCCAGGGTTTGGCTATGGCTACACCTTC. Looking up the rest from reference TRBV19 and TRBJ1-2 gives the full variable domain: DGGITQSPKYLFRKEGQNVTLSCEQNLNHDAMYWYRQDPGQGLRLIYYSQIVNDFQKGDIAEGYSVSREKKESFPLTVTSAQKNPTAFYLCASSVPGFGYGYTFGSGTRLTVV.

This clone appeared a single time. V and J are TRBV28 and TRBJ2-7; 9 bases map to TRBD1. Trimming at V came to 0 bases and at J to 1 base, leaving 4 bases not matched to a gene. The CDR3 is 16 residues long. Germline lookup yields CDR1 MDHEN and CDR2 SYDVKM. The CDR3 spells CASSLWGQGPSYEQYF. The DNA for the CDR3 is TGTGCCAGCAGTTTATGGGGACAGGGACCTTCCTACGAGCAGTACTTC.

The chain employs TRBV27 and TRBJ2-5; TRBD1 agrees at 8 bases. Near its end, the DNA agrees better with TRBJ2-7, so the J call may be wrong. This CDR3 region has 15 residues. The germline V gene has CDR1 MNHEY and CDR2 SMNVEV (reference sequence). The CDR3 region has the DNA TGTGCCAGCAGTTTAAAGGACAGGGCGGGGTACGAGCAGTACTTC. Protein product: CASSLKDRAGYEQYF.

The chain uses TRBV10-3 and TRBJ2-2; tentatively, D is TRBD1 (6 bases). CDR1 is ENHRY, CDR2 SYGVKD, per germline. Trimming left V 6 bases short and J 2 bases short, with 16 bases between. The CDR3 covers 16 residues. The CDR3 bases are TGTGCCATCAGGACAGGACGAGCCATCAACACCGGGGAGCTGTTTTTT. Its translation: CAIRTGRAINTGELFF.

This clone was seen only a few times. V usage is TRBV27 and J usage is TRBJ1-2; possibly TRBD1 for D (6 bases). The germline V and J ends were trimmed by 4 bases and 3 bases, with 27 bases remaining between them. The CDR3 totals 19 residues. Germline V gene lookup returns CDR1 MNHEY and CDR2 SMNVEV (reference sequence). The CDR3 loop is CASSSETPSTGTTDYGYTF. CDR3 nucleotides: TGTGCCAGCAGTTCCGAGACGCCCTCAACAGGGACTACGGACTATGGCTACACCTTC.

V gene TRBV7-8 combines with J gene TRBJ2-3, with 10 nucleotides matching TRBD1. Per germline, CDR1 SGHVS and CDR2 FQNEAQ. After removal of 5 bases from V and 6 bases from J, the junction contained 8 bases not matched to a gene. This CDR3 has 15 amino acids. DNA of the CDR3: TGTGCCAGCAGCCCGATGACAGGGGGCGACGATACGCAGTATTTT. It codes for CASSPMTGGDDTQYF.

The chain combines TRBV5-1 with TRBJ2-5, with 10 bases fitting TRBD2. The CDR3 length is 16 residues. The V segment lost 0 bases and the J segment 1 base; nucleotides outside the gene matches: 3. Germline CDR1 SGHRS, CDR2 YFSETQ. The CDR3 coding sequence is TGCGCCAGCAGCTTGGTGGCTAGCGGGGGCCAAGAGACCCAGTACTTC. It specifies CASSLVASGGQETQYF.

V is TRBV4-3 and J is TRBJ2-7; 7 nucleotides match TRBD1. J was trimmed by 1 base and V by 2 bases; bases with no gene match: 5. The CDR3 spans 15 residues. Germline V gene sequence: CDR1 LGHNA, CDR2 YSLEER. The CDR3 sequence is CASSQNRDSSYEQYF. CDR3 in DNA: TGCGCCAGCAGCCAAAACCGGGACAGTTCCTACGAGCAGTACTTC.

This clone was found a few times. CDR3 DNA sequence: TGTGCCAGCAGGAGGGGAGGGGGGAACACCGGGGAGCTGTTTTTT. Its translation: CASRRGGGNTGELFF. This sequence joins TRBV2 and TRBJ2-2; D perhaps matches TRBD2 (7 bases). The CDR3 loop spans 15 amino acids. V was cut by 6 bases and J by 1 base, with 12 bases left in between. The germline V gene has CDR1 SNHLY and CDR2 FYNNEI.

The chain links TRBV6-1 to TRBJ2-6; 11 nucleotides agree with TRBD1. Germline lookup yields CDR1 MNHNS and CDR2 SASEGT. V shed 3 bases, J shed 3 bases, and the junction held 4 bases outside the gene matches. CDR3 length: 17 residues. The CDR3 DNA is TGTGCCAGCAGTGACGGACAGGGGGCGAGTGGGGCCAACGTCCTGACTTTC. It encodes CASSDGQGASGANVLTF.

The rearrangement joins TRBV6-5 to TRBJ1-5; D not certain. With 5 bases removed from V and 3 bases from J, the gap between germline ends came to 8 bases. The CDR3 covers 13 residues. The germline CDR1 and CDR2 sequences are MNHEY and SVGAGI. The CDR3 reads CASSAVNNQPQHF. CDR3 coding DNA: TGTGCCAGCAGTGCGGTGAACAATCAGCCCCAGCATTTT.

This clone was counted between two and nine times. The chain combines TRBV2 with TRBJ1-2, with 11 nucleotides matching TRBD1. Germline CDR1 reads SNHLY; CDR2 reads FYNNEI. The CDR3 spans 15 residues. The trim removed 7 bases at V and 2 bases at J, leaving 6 bases unmatched. This chain's CDR3 is CASIGQGANNYGYTF. In DNA, the CDR3 is TGTGCCAGCATTGGACAGGGGGCGAACAACTATGGCTACACCTTC. Combining the CDR3 with reference TRBV2 and TRBJ1-2 gives the whole variable domain EPEVTQTPSHQVTQMGQEVILRCVPISNHLYFYWYRQILGQKVEFLVSFYNNEISEKSEIFDDQFSVERPDGSNFTLKIRSTKLEDSAMYFCASIGQGANNYGYTFGSGTRLTVV.

This clone came up once. The gene calls are TRBV28 and TRBJ2-7; D might be TRBD1 (6 bases). Trimming took off 6 bases at V and 2 bases at J, with 14 bases between the two ends. The CDR3 loop spans 14 amino acids. Germline CDR1 reads MDHEN; CDR2 reads SYDVKM. The CDR3 DNA sequence: TGTGCCAGCAGGGACTGGGACATCCCCTACGAGCAGTACTTC. Amino acid sequence: CASRDWDIPYEQYF.

The rearrangement links TRBV5-4 to TRBJ1-6, with TRBD1 identical over 8 bases. This CDR3 comprises 15 residues. With V trimmed by 4 bases and J by 7 bases, 7 bases remained unmatched. CDR1 is SGHNT, CDR2 YYREEE, per germline (reference sequence). This chain's CDR3 is CASSPARQGNSPLHF. DNA of the CDR3: TGTGCCAGCAGCCCGGCCCGACAGGGGAATTCACCCCTCCACTTT. Looking up the rest from reference TRBV5-4 and TRBJ1-6 gives the full variable domain: ETGVTQSPTHLIKTRGQQVTLRCSSQSGHNTVSWYQQALGQGPQFIFQYYREEENGRGNFPPRFSGLQFPNYSSELNVNALELDDSALYLCASSPARQGNSPLHFGNGTRLTVT.

V gene TRBV29-1 combines with J gene TRBJ2-5; 10 positions match TRBD2. Germline loops: CDR1 SQVTM, CDR2 ANQGSEA. The V gene end was trimmed by 4 bases and the J gene end by 11 bases; junction bases not matched to a gene: 13. The length of the CDR3 is 14 residues. The CDR3 DNA sequence: TGCAGCGTTGGGTCTAGCGGGAGAGTGAGGGAGCAGTACTTC. This codes for CSVGSSGRVREQYF.

In this sample, this clone turned up a few times. The junction departs from the called germline gene at one end, perhaps through a read error. CDR3 sequence (DNA): TGTGCCAGCAGCCTCCTAGCGGGGGAGAACACCGGGGAGCTGCTTTTT. As protein: CASSLLAGENTGELLF. The V and J genes are TRBV11-1 and TRBJ2-2, with 10 positions matching TRBD2. The CDR3 runs to 16 residues. Per germline, CDR1 SGHAT and CDR2 FQDESV (reference sequence). The full variable domain, its missing parts supplied by reference TRBV11-1 and TRBJ2-2, is EAEVAQSPRYKITEKSQAVAFWCDPISGHATLYWYRQILGQGPELLVQFQDESVVDDSQLPKDRFSAERLKGVDSTLKIQPAELGDSAMYLCASSLLAGENTGELLFGEGSRLTVL.

This chain uses TRBV18 with TRBJ1-2, with a tentative D call TRBD1 (5 bases). V was shortened by 2 bases and J by 2 bases, with 15 bases between the two germline ends. CDR1 and CDR2 from the germline V gene are KGHSH and LQKENI. This CDR3 contains 16 residues. For the CDR3, the DNA is TGTGCCAGCTCACCAGGATCCAGGGCCCGAAACTATGGCTACACCTTC. Translated, it gives CASSPGSRARNYGYTF.

The chain joins TRBV2 to TRBJ2-7, with TRBD2 identical over 7 bases. CDR3 length: 11 residues. The germline V gene encodes CDR1 SNHLY and CDR2 FYNNEI. The V gene end was trimmed by 6 bases and the J gene end by 6 bases; junction bases not matched to a gene: 2. The CDR3 is CASRTSVEQYF. CDR3 DNA: TGTGCCAGCAGAACTAGCGTCGAGCAGTACTTC.